This section outlines one T cell receptor beta chain sequence together with its context. The entry originates in a study of blood T cell repertoires in COVID-19. Using immunoSEQ multiplex PCR, the repertoire was profiled, and TCRdb retains in-frame clones only, with some absent. The sample lists approximately 300,000 clones; under 90% were seen once. Participants were aged about 18 to 100 years from approximately 25 US areas. Source material: PBMCs or T cells enriched from blood (not recorded which). The receptor's source is a man under 40 who had recovered from COVID-19.

CDR3 DNA sequence: TGCGCCAGCAGCAAGGTACAGTCGAGCTCCTATAATTCACCCCTCCACTTT. It translates to CASSKVQSSSYNSPLHF. The J gene is TRBJ1-6, the V gene TRBV4-1; no clear D. Germline lookup yields CDR1 MGHRA and CDR2 YSYEKL. CDR3 length: 17 amino acids. V was trimmed by 5 bases and J by 0 bases, leaving 14 bases between them.